The rows below give T cell receptor beta chains drawn from one sample of a study of blood T cell repertoires in COVID-19. Sequenced by immunoSEQ multiplex PCR; TCRdb stores in-frame clones only, minus some. The sample includes some 270,000 clones, around 89% seen only once; the top ten take about 0.8%. The material sequenced was peripheral blood. Receptors originate from a man younger than 40 with acute or convalescent COVID-19. The CDR3 runs from the conserved cysteine through the conserved F or W. A D gene is named only where the DNA matches it firmly. Not all rows give a size; the values are once, few, many and, for expanded clones, a class.

v_call,clone_size,d_call,j_call,cdr3_aa,cdr3_nt
TRBV6-5,NA,NA,TRBJ2-1,CASTKDNYNEQFF,TGTGCCAGCACCAAGGACAACTACAATGAGCAGTTCTTC
TRBV7-9,NA,TRBD1,TRBJ1-1,CASSPDRRNNEAFF,TGTGCCAGCAGCCCGGACAGGAGGAATAATGAAGCTTTCTTT
TRBV6-5,NA,NA,TRBJ1-2,CASSTDRRYGYTF,TGTGCCAGCAGCACCGACAGGCGCTATGGCTACACCTTC
TRBV12-3/TRBV12-4,NA,NA,TRBJ1-2,CASSARVYGYTF,TGTGCCAGCAGTGCACGGGTTTATGGCTACACCTTC
TRBV7-2,NA,NA,TRBJ1-5,CASSPGGTYSNQPQHF,TGTGCCAGCAGCCCGGGGGGGACATATAGCAATCAGCCCCAGCATTTT
TRBV6-8,NA,NA,TRBJ1-3,CASSYPRQDSSGNTIYF,TGTGCCAGCAGTTACCCACGACAGGATAGCTCTGGAAACACCATATATTTT
TRBV19,NA,TRBD2,TRBJ2-3,CASSPRGGLGNTDTQYF,TGTGCCAGTAGTCCTAGGGGGGGACTAGGGAACACAGATACGCAGTATTTT
TRBV7-9,NA,TRBD2,TRBJ2-7,CASSLTSGSSEQYF,TGTGCCAGCAGCCTGACTAGCGGGAGTAGCGAGCAGTACTTC
TRBV15,NA,TRBD1,TRBJ1-6,CATSREGQGYSPLHF,TGTGCCACCAGCAGGGAAGGACAGGGATATTCACCCCTCCACTTT
TRBV7-9,NA,TRBD1,TRBJ1-6,CASSSGGRSPLHF,TGTGCCAGCAGCTCAGGGGGGAGATCACCCCTCCACTTT
TRBV7-7,once,NA,TRBJ1-1,CASSPAGANTEAFF,TGTGCTAGCAGCCCGGCAGGGGCAAACACTGAAGCTTTCTTT
TRBV5-1,NA,NA,TRBJ1-1,CASSRQANTEAFF,TGCGCCAGCAGCCGACAGGCGAACACTGAAGCTTTCTTT
TRBV28,NA,TRBD2,TRBJ2-1,CASSLAGGMYNEQFF,TGTGCCAGCAGTCTAGCGGGGGGCATGTACAATGAGCAGTTCTTC
TRBV2,NA,TRBD1,TRBJ1-5,CASRDRGQPQHF,TGTGCCAGCAGGGACAGGGGACAGCCCCAGCATTTT
TRBV7-3,NA,TRBD1,TRBJ2-7,CASSEKASGTGGHEQYF,TGTGCCAGCAGCGAAAAGGCTTCCGGGACAGGGGGTCACGAGCAGTACTTC
TRBV5-1,NA,TRBD2,TRBJ2-3,CASSWGLAGRTDTQYF,TGCGCCAGCAGCTGGGGACTAGCGGGGCGCACAGATACGCAGTATTTT
TRBV6-6,NA,NA,TRBJ1-5,CASSYPPRGQPQHF,TGTGCCAGCAGTTACCCCCCTAGGGGCCAGCCCCAGCATTTT
TRBV7-2,NA,NA,TRBJ2-7,CASSLGTASYEQYF,TGTGCCAGCAGCTTAGGGACAGCCTCCTACGAGCAGTACTTC
TRBV18,NA,NA,TRBJ2-7,CASSHTKTVLVGEQYF,TGTGCCAGCTCGCACACTAAGACAGTCCTAGTGGGGGAGCAGTACTTC
TRBV7-9,NA,TRBD1,TRBJ1-5,CASSPDDRGLQPQHF,TGTGCCAGCAGCCCCGACGACAGGGGTCTTCAGCCCCAGCATTTT
TRBV27,once,NA,TRBJ1-3,CASSLSSDSGNTIYF,TGTGCCAGCAGTTTATCGTCAGACTCTGGAAACACCATATATTTT
TRBV7-9,few,NA,TRBJ1-2,CASSPIPRTAIYGYTF,TGTGCCAGCAGCCCTATACCTAGGACAGCAATCTATGGCTACACCTTC
TRBV29-1,NA,NA,TRBJ1-1,CSVVPLFMGALIRNTEAFF,TGCAGCGTTGTTCCTCTTTTTATGGGAGCCCTTATTAGGAACACTGAAGCTTTCTTT
TRBV9,NA,NA,TRBJ2-1,CASSNRVGEQFF,TGTGCCAGCAGCAACAGGGTCGGTGAGCAGTTCTTC
TRBV4-1,NA,NA,TRBJ1-3,CASSQDLRGVKVSGNTIYF,TGCGCCAGCAGCCAAGATTTAAGGGGCGTAAAAGTTTCTGGAAACACCATATATTTT
TRBV5-1,NA,NA,TRBJ2-1,CASSFARDNEQFF,TGCGCCAGCAGCTTCGCCCGAGACAATGAGCAGTTCTTC
TRBV2,NA,NA,TRBJ1-6,CASSEERDSPLHF,TGTGCCAGCAGTGAAGAGAGGGATTCACCCCTCCACTTT
TRBV3-1/TRBV3-2,NA,NA,TRBJ2-7,CASSQTYPLHEQYF,TGTGCCAGCAGCCAAACCTACCCCCTCCACGAGCAGTACTTC
TRBV27,NA,NA,TRBJ2-3,CASSSLQGDTQYF,TGTGCCAGCAGTTCCCTACAGGGAGATACGCAGTATTTT